The present entry profiles one TCR beta chain with its context. The antigen is undetermined. The data are from a study of cytomegalovirus exposure and HLA in healthy donors. Findings of the study overall: For cytomegalovirus status, the classifier reportedly gave diagnoses with high specificity and sensitivity.

This CDR3 region has 15 residues. V was cut by 3 bases and J by 4 bases, with 15 bases left in between. Germline V gene lookup returns CDR1 WNHNN and CDR2 SYGVQD (reference sequence). The approximately 120-subject validation cohort, separate from the approximately 670-subject first cohort, included the donors. This table comes from immunoSEQ multiplex PCR, and its TCRdb copy is limited to in-frame clones, with some not included. The sample holds fewer than 120,000 clones, 85% to 90% seen once. The chain carries TRBV10-1 and TRBJ1-2; D remains ambiguous. Sequenced material: PBMCs. The TCR originated in a woman in her thirties in good health and CMV-seropositive. For the CDR3, the DNA is TGCGCCAGCAGTGACCCCCGAGGCGGCAGCTATGGCTACACCTTC. It codes for CASSDPRGGSYGYTF.